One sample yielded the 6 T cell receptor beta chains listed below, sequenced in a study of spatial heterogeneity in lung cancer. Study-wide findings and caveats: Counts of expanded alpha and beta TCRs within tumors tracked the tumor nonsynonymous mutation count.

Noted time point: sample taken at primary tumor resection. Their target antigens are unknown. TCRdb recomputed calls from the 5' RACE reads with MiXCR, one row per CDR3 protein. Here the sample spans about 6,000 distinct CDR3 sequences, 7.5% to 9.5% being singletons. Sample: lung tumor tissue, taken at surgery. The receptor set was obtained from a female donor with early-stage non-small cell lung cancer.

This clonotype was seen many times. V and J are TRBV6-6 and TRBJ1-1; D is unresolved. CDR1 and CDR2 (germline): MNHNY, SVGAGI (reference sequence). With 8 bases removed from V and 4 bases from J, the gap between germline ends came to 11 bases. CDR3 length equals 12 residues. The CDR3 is CASRREGTEAFF. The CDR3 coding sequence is TGTGCCAGCCGTCGGGAGGGCACTGAAGCTTTCTTT.

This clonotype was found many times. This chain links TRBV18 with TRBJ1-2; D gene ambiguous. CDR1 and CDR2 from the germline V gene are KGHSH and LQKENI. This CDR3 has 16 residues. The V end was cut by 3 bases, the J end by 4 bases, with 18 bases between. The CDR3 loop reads CASSPARPGLLYGYTF. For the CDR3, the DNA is TGTGCCAGCTCACCGGCCCGGCCAGGTCTGCTCTATGGCTACACCTTC.

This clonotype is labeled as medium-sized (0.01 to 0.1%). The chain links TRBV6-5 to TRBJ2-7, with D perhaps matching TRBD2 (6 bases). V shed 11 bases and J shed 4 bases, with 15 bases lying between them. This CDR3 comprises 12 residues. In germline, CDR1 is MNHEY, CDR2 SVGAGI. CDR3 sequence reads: CAVYGGMYEQYF. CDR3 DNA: TGTGCCGTCTATGGGGGGATGTACGAGCAGTACTTC.

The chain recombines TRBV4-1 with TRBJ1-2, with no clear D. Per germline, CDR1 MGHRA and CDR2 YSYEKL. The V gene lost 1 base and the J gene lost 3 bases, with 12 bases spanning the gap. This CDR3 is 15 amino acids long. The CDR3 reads CASSQVGGLDYGYTF. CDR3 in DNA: TGCGCCAGCAGCCAAGTTGGAGGGTTGGACTATGGCTACACCTTC.

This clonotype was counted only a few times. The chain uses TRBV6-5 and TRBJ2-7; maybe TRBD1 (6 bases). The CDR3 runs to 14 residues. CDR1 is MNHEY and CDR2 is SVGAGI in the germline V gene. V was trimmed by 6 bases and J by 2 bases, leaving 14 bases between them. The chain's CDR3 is CASRIQGTTYEQYF. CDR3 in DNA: TGTGCCAGCAGGATACAGGGTACCACCTACGAGCAGTACTTC.

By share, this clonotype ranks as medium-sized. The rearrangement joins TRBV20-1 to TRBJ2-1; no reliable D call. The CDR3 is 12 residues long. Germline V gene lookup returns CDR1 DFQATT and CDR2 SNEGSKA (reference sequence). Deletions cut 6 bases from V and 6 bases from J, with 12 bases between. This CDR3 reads CSAQTVINEQFF. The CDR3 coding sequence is TGCAGTGCCCAGACGGTAATCAATGAGCAGTTCTTC.